This TCR beta chain emerged from a study of cytomegalovirus exposure and HLA in healthy donors. Study-level results: A few CMV-associated chains proved CMV antigen-specific in vitro. About 150 TCR beta chains were listed as cytomegalovirus-associated.

The CDR3 sequence is 11 residues long. Trimming shortened V by 4 bases and J by 8 bases, and 8 bases separated the two germline ends. Germline V lookup: CDR1 MNHEY, CDR2 SVGAGI. Amplification used 60 Vbeta primers and 13 Jbeta primers. Profiling relied on immunoSEQ multiplex PCR, and the TCRdb table lists in-frame clones only, not all of them. The table lists approximately 190,000 clones, 70% of them singletons. Points on this clone: Its antigen is unidentified.

The TCR originated in a man aged 35 to 55 in good health and CMV-seropositive. The rearrangement joins TRBV6-5 to TRBJ1-1; the D is unclear. Material: PBMCs. As DNA, the CDR3 is TGTGCCAGCAGTTTTCCGGGGGAAGCTTTCTTT. Its protein is CASSFPGEAFF.